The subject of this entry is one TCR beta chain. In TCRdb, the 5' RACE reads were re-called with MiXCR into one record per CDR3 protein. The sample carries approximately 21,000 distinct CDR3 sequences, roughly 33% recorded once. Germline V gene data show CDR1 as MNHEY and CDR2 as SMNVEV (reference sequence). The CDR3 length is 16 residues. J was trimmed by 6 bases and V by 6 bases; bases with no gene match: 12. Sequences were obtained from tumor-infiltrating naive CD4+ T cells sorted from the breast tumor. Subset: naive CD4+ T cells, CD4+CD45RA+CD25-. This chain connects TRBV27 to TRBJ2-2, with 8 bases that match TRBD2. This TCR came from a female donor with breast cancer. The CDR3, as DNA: TGTGCCAGCAGACTTAAAGCGGCGGGAGGATCCGGGGAGCTGTTTTTT. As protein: CASRLKAAGGSGELFF.